The next 24 T cell receptor beta chains were all read from a single sample in a study of vaccination and CD4 T cells after COVID-19. Treatment noted: roughly ten-day PBMC culture with coronavirus spike peptide pools or control peptides (ViraFEST assay). Sequencing of cultured CD4+ T cell DNA used the Oncomine TCR Beta short-read assay. TCRdb used MiXCR to reprocess the PCR reads, holding one entry per CDR3 protein. This table holds approximately 15,000 distinct CDR3 sequences, approximately 26% found once. What these receptors recognize is not known. Sequencing used cultured CD4+ T cells from blood. The receptors stem from a human donor with COVID-19.

For the CDR3, the DNA is TGCAGTGCTAGAGCTACAGGATCGCGCACCGGGGAGCTGTTTTTT. Translating gives CSARATGSRTGELFF. The chain recombines TRBV20-1 with TRBJ2-2; the D gene is possibly TRBD1 (5 bases). V lost 1 base to trimming and J lost 4 bases, with 13 bases between them. The germline V gene encodes CDR1 DFQATT and CDR2 SNEGSKA (reference sequence). CDR3 length: 15 residues.

A note on this clonotype: One end of the junction does not line up with germline, which may come from a read error. The J gene is TRBJ2-2, the V gene TRBV7-7; either TRBD1 or TRBD2 may fit D (6 bases each). This CDR3 is built from 16 residues. Germline V gene sequence: CDR1 SSHAT, CDR2 FNYEAQ (reference sequence). The CDR3 DNA reads as TGTGCTAGCAGCGAGACTCCGGGGGCCATCACCGGGGAGCTGTTTTTT. Protein product: CASSETPGAITGELFF.

The chain carries TRBV7-2 and TRBJ2-1; perhaps TRBD1 as D (6 bases). Germline V gene data show CDR1 as SGHTA and CDR2 as FQGNSA. CDR3 length equals 14 residues. V was trimmed by 0 bases and J by 8 bases, leaving 11 bases between them. CDR3 bases: TGTGCCAGCAGCTTAGCAGGGGGTGGGGATGAGCAGTTCTTC. It is translated as CASSLAGGGDEQFF.

This clonotype was detected only a few times. The chain recombines TRBV6-1 with TRBJ1-2; D call uncertain. V shed 6 bases and J shed 0 bases, with 8 bases lying between them. The CDR3 spans 13 residues. Germline lookup yields CDR1 MNHNS and CDR2 SASEGT. The CDR3 reads CASSAATNYGYTF. As DNA, the CDR3 is TGTGCCAGCAGCGCGGCTACTAACTATGGCTACACCTTC.

This clonotype appeared a few times. The chain uses TRBV7-3 and TRBJ2-1, with TRBD2 identical over 7 bases. Germline trimming cut 4 bases from V and 10 bases from J; bases unmatched to any gene: 7. CDR1 and CDR2 from the germline V gene are SGHTA and FQGTGA. The CDR3 has 13 amino acids. The CDR3 region is CASSYSGTKEQFF. As DNA, the CDR3 is TGTGCCAGCAGCTACTCCGGGACTAAAGAGCAGTTCTTC.

This clonotype ranks as medium-sized. V is TRBV19 and J is TRBJ1-5; D may be TRBD1 (6 bases). Looked up from germline, CDR1 is LNHDA and CDR2 is SQIVND (reference sequence). Trimming stripped 1 base from V and 3 bases from J, with 10 bases between. CDR3 length: 15 amino acids. The CDR3 sequence: CASSIGAGANQPQHF. Written as DNA, the CDR3 is TGTGCCAGTAGTATAGGGGCAGGGGCCAATCAGCCCCAGCATTTT.

Regarding this clonotype: A read error may produce the germline difference seen at one junction end. The genes are TRBV7-7 and TRBJ2-2, with 7 bases identical to TRBD1. Germline CDR1 SSHAT, CDR2 FNYEAQ (reference sequence). The CDR3 is 15 amino acids. CDR3 DNA sequence: TGTGCTAGCACCAATATCGGGACAGAAACCGGGGAGCTGTTTTTT. Protein product: CASTNIGTETGELFF.

V gene TRBV11-2 combines with J gene TRBJ2-2; D not certain. Germline V gives CDR1 SGHAT, CDR2 FQNNGV. Trimming left V 4 bases short and J 6 bases short, with 9 bases between. The CDR3 is made up of 13 amino acids. Here the CDR3 reads CASSSSSSGELFF. In DNA form, the CDR3 reads TGTGCCAGCAGCTCTTCCAGCTCCGGGGAGCTGTTTTTT. The variable domain in full, with the rest retrieved from reference TRBV11-2 and TRBJ2-2, is EAGVAQSPRYKIIEKRQSVAFWCNPISGHATLYWYQQILGQGPKLLIQFQNNGVVDDSQLPKDRFSAERLKGVDSTLKIQPAKLEDSAVYLCASSSSSSGELFFGEGSRLTVL.

The rearrangement links TRBV19 to TRBJ2-5; 15 nucleotides match TRBD2. V was clipped by 5 bases and J by 1 base; unmatched bases: 8. Germline V gives CDR1 LNHDA, CDR2 SQIVND (reference sequence). The CDR3 spans 18 residues. The CDR3 DNA follows: TGTGCCAGTAGTCCCAGGACTAGCGGGGGGGCGAGCCAAGAGACCCAGTACTTC. This codes for CASSPRTSGGASQETQYF.

By its share, this clonotype is medium-sized. V is TRBV7-9 and J is TRBJ1-1; 8 bases are a match to TRBD1. CDR1 is SEHNR, CDR2 FQNEAQ, per germline (reference sequence). This CDR3 contains 12 residues. V shed 6 bases, J shed 6 bases, and the junction held 3 bases outside the gene matches. Written as DNA, the CDR3 is TGTGCCAGCAGGCGACAGGGGCCTGAAGCTTTCTTT. It specifies CASRRQGPEAFF.

The chain recombines TRBV6-2 or TRBV6-3 with TRBJ2-3, with 7 bases aligning to TRBD2. This CDR3 is built from 16 residues. Germline-derived CDR1 and CDR2 are MNHEY and SVGEGT. Trimming removed 10 bases from V and 4 bases from J; junction bases left unmatched: 17. CDR3 in amino acids: CAISNILAARPDTQYF. CDR3 DNA sequence: TGTGCCATCTCAAATATCCTAGCGGCGAGGCCAGATACGCAGTATTTT.

This clonotype was observed a handful of times. The chain joins TRBV6-1 to TRBJ2-1; D possibly corresponds to TRBD2 (6 bases). V lost 5 bases and J lost 8, with 19 bases in between. The CDR3 length is 15 residues. Germline CDR1 reads MNHNS; CDR2 reads SASEGT. CDR3 sequence reads: CASSPRGWNWYEQFF. CDR3 bases: TGTGCCAGCAGTCCCCGGGGGTGGAATTGGTATGAGCAGTTCTTC.

CDR3 DNA: TGTGCCAGCACCACAGGAGGGGTAGGCTACAATGAGCAGTTCTTC. This codes for CASTTGGVGYNEQFF. The chain links TRBV2 to TRBJ2-1; possibly TRBD2 for D (6 bases). Germline V lookup: CDR1 SNHLY, CDR2 FYNNEI. This CDR3 has 15 residues. The V end lost 7 bases, the J end lost 3 bases, and 16 bases lay between the germline ends. Together with reference TRBV2 and TRBJ2-1, the CDR3 gives the full variable domain: EPEVTQTPSHQVTQMGQEVILRCVPISNHLYFYWYRQILGQKVEFLVSFYNNEISEKSEIFDDQFSVERPDGSNFTLKIRSTKLEDSAMYFCASTTGGVGYNEQFFGPGTRLTVL.

This clonotype has only a few counts. This chain joins TRBV21-1 and TRBJ2-7; TRBD2, the table's D call, was not compared with the DNA. TRBV21-1 is a recognized pseudogene. This CDR3 spans 16 amino acids. In nucleotides, the CDR3 is TGTGCCAGCCCACCACACAAGGGAGGGGACTCCTACGAGCAGTACTTC. As protein: CASPPHKGGDSYEQYF.

The rearrangement uses TRBV6-2 or TRBV6-3 and TRBJ2-2; D remains ambiguous. The CDR3 extends over 14 amino acids. Trimming left V 0 bases short and J 7 bases short, with 9 bases between. The germline V gene has CDR1 MNHEY and CDR2 SVGEGT. The CDR3, as DNA: TGTGCCAGCAGTTACTCATCCCCAGACGGGGAGCTGTTTTTT. Protein: CASSYSSPDGELFF.

This clonotype was counted only a few times. V and J are TRBV20-1 and TRBJ2-3; D may be TRBD1 or TRBD2 (6 bases each). Trimming shortened V by 7 bases and J by 3 bases, and 20 bases separated the two germline ends. CDR3 length equals 15 residues. Germline assignment: CDR1 DFQATT and CDR2 SNEGSKA (reference sequence). This CDR3 reads CSVWAGRGGTDTQYF. The CDR3 coding sequence is TGCAGTGTTTGGGCCGGGCGAGGGGGGACAGATACGCAGTATTTT.

In its sample, this clonotype was seen a few times. J is TRBJ2-7 and V is TRBV6-1; a weak D match, TRBD2 (6 bases). Trimming cost V 5 bases and J 2 bases, with 13 bases left between them. Germline V gene sequence: CDR1 MNHNS, CDR2 SASEGT. This CDR3 has 14 amino acids. CDR3 protein: CASSQYGGTYEQYF. The CDR3 nucleotides read TGTGCCAGCAGTCAATACGGGGGAACCTACGAGCAGTACTTC.

The CDR3 is CASSQPAGYTGELFF. As DNA, the CDR3 is TGCGCCAGCAGCCAACCAGCGGGGTACACCGGGGAGCTGTTTTTT. This chain joins TRBV4-1 and TRBJ2-2, with 7 bases that match TRBD2. CDR3 size: 15 residues. Germline V lookup: CDR1 MGHRA, CDR2 YSYEKL. J lost 3 bases, V lost 2 bases, and 3 bases had no gene match.

The chain joins TRBV20-1 to TRBJ1-1; no clear D gene. CDR1 is DFQATT, CDR2 SNEGSKA, per germline (reference sequence). Trimming pared 1 base from V and 8 bases from J, leaving 14 bases between. The CDR3 is 13 amino acids. CDR3 in amino acids: CSARVPGKSEAFF. The CDR3 DNA sequence: TGCAGTGCTAGAGTTCCCGGAAAATCAGAAGCTTTCTTT.

This clonotype turned up a few times. The V gene is TRBV27, the J gene TRBJ2-2; possible D gene TRBD2, 5 bases. Trimming removed 6 bases at V and 3 bases at J, with 23 bases between. The germline V gene has CDR1 MNHEY and CDR2 SMNVEV (reference sequence). CDR3 length: 18 residues. This CDR3 is CASSSFAPRTRDTGELFF. As DNA, the CDR3 is TGTGCCAGCAGCTCATTTGCGCCACGGACGAGGGACACCGGGGAGCTGTTTTTT.

A few counts support this clonotype. The chain has TRBV7-2 and TRBJ2-3; D ambiguous. The germline V gene has CDR1 SGHTA and CDR2 FQGNSA. V lost 6 bases, J lost 6 bases, and 10 bases lay in between. The CDR3 runs 12 residues. The DNA for the CDR3 is TGTGCCAGCAGGCAAAATGGGGATACGCAGTATTTT. It specifies CASRQNGDTQYF.

The rearrangement joins TRBV7-9 to TRBJ1-5, with D uncertain. The V gene lost 5 bases and the J gene lost 0 bases, with 2 bases spanning the gap. CDR1 and CDR2 (germline): SEHNR, FQNEAQ (reference sequence). The CDR3 length is 12 residues. The CDR3 DNA follows: TGTGCCAGCAGCCCTAGCAATCAGCCCCAGCATTTT. This sequence encodes CASSPSNQPQHF.

Points on this clonotype: A junction end diverges from the germline sequence, so it may reflect a read error. The chain joins TRBV7-7 to TRBJ2-1, with TRBD2 matching over 8 bases. Germline-derived CDR1 and CDR2 are SSHAT and FNYEAQ (reference sequence). The CDR3 consists of 13 residues. The CDR3 region has the DNA TGTGCTAGCAGCCCCGGGAGGGGCGCTGAGCAGTTCTTC. Translation gives CASSPGRGAEQFF.

The gene calls are TRBV20-1 and TRBJ2-1; 9 bases are a match to TRBD2. CDR1 is DFQATT, CDR2 SNEGSKA, per germline (reference sequence). V lost 2 bases to trimming and J lost 5 bases; unmatched junction nucleotides: 10. The CDR3 consists of 16 residues. CDR3 bases: TGCAGTGCTAGAACCCCGACTAGCGGAATTAACAATGAGCAGTTCTTC. Amino acids: CSARTPTSGINNEQFF.